One TCR beta chain is described in this entry. Authors' data handling: The authors estimated nucleated cell counts from reference gene primer amplification. Repertoires were generated with immunoSEQ multiplex PCR, while TCRdb's copy carries only in-frame clones and drops some. That table supplies the V and J calls and clone size; D and trimming were determined from the DNA. Found here are roughly 130,000 clones, approximately 80% of them singletons; the top ten hold 12%. The CDR3 length is 14 residues. The V gene lost 3 bases and the J gene lost 1 base, with 8 bases spanning the gap. Germline values: CDR1 MDHEN, CDR2 SYDVKM. This entry belongs to a study of blood T cell repertoires in COVID-19. The overall study: From the United States, Italy and Spain came samples of acute and convalescent COVID-19.

The receptor comes from a woman between 55 and 75 years old with acute or convalescent COVID-19. The chain combines TRBV28 with TRBJ2-3, with D maybe TRBD1 (6 bases). What was sequenced was peripheral blood. CDR3 DNA sequence: TGTGCCAGCAGTTTTACAGGGCGCACAGATACGCAGTATTTT. Its translation is CASSFTGRTDTQYF.